The 16 T cell receptor beta chains below were found in one sample sequenced in a study of monozygotic twins with inflammatory bowel disease. Using the 5' RACE reads, TCRdb records one entry per CDR3 protein without DNA. This sample's table has some 400,000 distinct CDR3 sequences. Sequences were obtained from blood. These receptors all stem from a human donor with ulcerative colitis or Crohn's disease, or a healthy co-twin of an affected twin (not recorded which).

The chain links TRBV19 to TRBJ2-1; checking the TCRdb D call of TRBD2 is not possible without DNA. The CDR3 sequence is 13 residues long. Germline V gene lookup returns CDR1 LNHDA and CDR2 SQIVND (reference sequence). CDR3 in amino acids: CASSVLARNEQFF.

J is TRBJ2-2 and V is TRBV7-9; the TCRdb call, TRBD1, lacks DNA for checking. Germline CDR1 and CDR2: SEHNR and FQNEAQ (reference sequence). This CDR3 comprises 13 residues. CDR3 residues: CASSADTVGELFF. The variable domain in full, completed from reference TRBV7-9 and TRBJ2-2, reads DTGVSQNPRHKITKRGQNVTFRCDPISEHNRLYWYRQTLGQGPEFLTYFQNEAQLEKSRLLSDRFSAERPKGSFSTLEIQRTEQGDSAMYLCASSADTVGELFFGEGSRLTVL.

This chain connects TRBV25-1 to TRBJ2-2; TCRdb returns TRBD1, unconfirmable since there is no DNA. CDR1 is MGHDK and CDR2 is SYGVNS in the germline V gene. This CDR3 has 15 residues. The CDR3 loop reads CASSESRGRTGELFF.

The V call is TRBV4-1, the J call TRBJ1-2; TCRdb calls TRBD1, which cannot be checked without DNA. CDR1 and CDR2 (germline): MGHRA, YSYEKL. CDR3 size: 17 residues. This chain's CDR3 is CASSQDPGGTAEYGYTF.

The chain combines TRBV5-6 with TRBJ1-2; the D call from TCRdb, TRBD1, cannot be confirmed without DNA. Germline-derived CDR1 and CDR2 are SGHDT and YYEEEE. The CDR3 length is 17 residues. CDR3 residues: CASSPPGTGGAVSGYTF.

The rearrangement joins TRBV6-1 to TRBJ2-3; TCRdb lists TRBD2, though no DNA is available to test this call. Germline CDR1 and CDR2: MNHNS and SASEGT. This CDR3 comprises 16 residues. Here the CDR3 reads CASSDGGLAGTDTQYF.

The chain carries TRBV21-1 and TRBJ2-3; TCRdb returns TRBD1, unconfirmable since there is no DNA. TRBV21-1 is assigned pseudogene status. This CDR3 has 15 residues. CDR3 region: CASSKDVQVPDTQYF.

This sequence joins TRBV20-1 and TRBJ1-5. The CDR3 is 13 residues long. CDR1 DFQATT and CDR2 SNEGSKA come from the germline V gene (reference sequence). The CDR3: CSAREGGNQPQHF.

The chain is built from TRBV18 and TRBJ2-7; lacking DNA, the TRBD1 call made by TCRdb goes unchecked. CDR3 length: 14 amino acids. Germline CDR1 is KGHSH and CDR2 is LQKENI. The CDR3 protein is CASSSGQGASEQYF.

This rearrangement joins TRBV25-1 to TRBJ2-3; TCRdb's D gene call, TRBD1, goes unchecked for lack of DNA. CDR3 size: 23 residues. CDR1 is MGHDK, CDR2 SYGVNS, per germline. The CDR3 sequence is CASSPRDRGRPGTSGESTDTQYF.

The chain recombines TRBV5-1 with TRBJ2-1; TCRdb outputs TRBD1, but without DNA this stays unchecked. Per the germline V gene, CDR1 is SGHRS and CDR2 is YFSETQ. This CDR3 region has 15 residues. The CDR3 sequence is CASKPSEGGGNEQFF.

The V and J genes are TRBV11-2 and TRBJ1-1; TCRdb returns TRBD1, unconfirmable since there is no DNA. Germline values: CDR1 SGHAT, CDR2 FQNNGV. The CDR3 extends over 17 amino acids. The CDR3 here is CASSGRRDRPMNTEAFF.

V gene TRBV7-2 combines with J gene TRBJ1-2. This CDR3 is 14 amino acids long. CDR1 and CDR2 from the germline V gene are SGHTA and FQGNSA. The CDR3 region is CASSLRKGGYGYTF.

V is TRBV12-5 and J is TRBJ1-5; the TCRdb D gene call, TRBD1, has no DNA to confirm it. Germline V gene sequence: CDR1 LGHNT, CDR2 FRNRAP. The CDR3 is made up of 15 amino acids. The CDR3 sequence: CASGSDRGQGQPQHF.

J is TRBJ2-2 and V is TRBV11-2; TCRdb gives TRBD2 as the D gene, but with no DNA this cannot be confirmed. The CDR3 runs to 16 residues. Germline lookup yields CDR1 SGHAT and CDR2 FQNNGV. The CDR3 region is CASSPPPLSRTGELFF.

The rearrangement links TRBV6-1 to TRBJ2-1; TCRdb outputs TRBD1, but without DNA this stays unchecked. CDR1 and CDR2 from the germline V gene are MNHNS and SASEGT. There are 17 residues in the CDR3. CDR3 region: CASSERDSGRRYNEQFF.